The T cell receptor beta chain under discussion was sequenced for a study of monozygotic twins with inflammatory bowel disease. For this clonotype: Its antigen remains unknown.

Germline assignment: CDR1 SGHDT and CDR2 YYEEEE. The CDR3 spans 15 residues. The input for each TCR library was roughly 3,600 ng of total RNA. After re-calling the 5' RACE reads, TCRdb lists one entry per CDR3 protein, DNA absent. In all, the sample yields some 150,000 distinct CDR3 sequences. Whole-study results and caveats: Support for any single strong IBD-associated signal or clonotype was not found. Diversity of TCRbeta measured by inverse Simpson was lower in IBD patients than in healthy co-twins.

The chain couples TRBV5-6 to TRBJ2-1. Input material: blood. This sequence originates from a human donor with ulcerative colitis or Crohn's disease, or a healthy co-twin of an affected twin (not recorded which). The CDR3 loop is CASSSLGSENNEQFF.